This entry features one T cell receptor beta chain sequence. TCRdb reprocessed the 5' RACE reads and reports one entry per CDR3 protein, with no DNA. The sample table sets out about half a million distinct CDR3 sequences. These data are taken from a study of T cells expressing NK-cell markers. Sequencing was done on a sample of blood T cells: a sorted CD56 or NKG2C T cell subset, CD4+ or CD8+ T cells, or bulk PBMC T cells (not recorded which). This TCR was sampled from a woman in her fifties or sixties in good health.

The CDR3 reads CASSNLGTSGSITYNEQFF. The genes are TRBV5-1 and TRBJ2-1; TCRdb outputs TRBD2, but without DNA this stays unchecked. CDR3 length: 19 amino acids. Per germline, CDR1 SGHRS and CDR2 YFSETQ.